The 9 T cell receptor beta chains presented below share a single source sample, sequenced in a study of blood T cells in healthy people across ages. With a J-beta primer mix and a sample-barcoded 5' primer, a second PCR ran about 6 to 11 cycles. TCRdb re-called the 5' RACE reads through MiXCR, storing one row per CDR3 protein. The repertoire has 1.8 million or so distinct CDR3 sequences, about two fifths of them found once; the top ten carry 23%. The sequenced sample consisted of blood. The origin of the receptors is a human donor in good health.

This clonotype was found a few times. The chain is built from TRBV7-2 and TRBJ1-2, with 8 bases aligning to TRBD1. CDR1 and CDR2 (germline): SGHTA, FQGNSA. This CDR3 spans 14 amino acids. Trimming took 5 bases from V and 7 from J; bases not matched to a gene: 9. In DNA, the CDR3 is TGTGCCAGCAGCCGCAACGACAGGGGAATTGGCTACACCTTC. Its protein product is CASSRNDRGIGYTF.

This clonotype turned up a few times. The chain employs TRBV11-3 and TRBJ1-2; D not resolved. This CDR3 spans 14 amino acids. V was clipped by 3 bases and J by 2 bases, with 10 bases between them. In germline, CDR1 is SGHNT, CDR2 YENEEA. CDR3 sequence: CASSFEVGNYGYTF. In DNA, the CDR3 is TGTGCCAGCAGCTTTGAGGTCGGGAACTATGGCTACACCTTC.

A few counts support this clonotype. The chain couples TRBV7-2 to TRBJ1-2, with D possibly being TRBD1 (5 bases). Trimming took off 1 base at V and 1 base at J, with 13 bases between the two ends. Germline V gene data show CDR1 as SGHTA and CDR2 as FQGNSA. CDR3 length equals 16 residues. The CDR3 sequence: CASSLVGVGFNYGYTF. The CDR3 region has the DNA TGTGCCAGCAGCTTAGTAGGGGTTGGTTTTAACTATGGCTACACCTTC.

V is TRBV7-6 and J is TRBJ1-1, with 8 bases that match TRBD1. The junction had 11 bases not matched to a gene; V was cut back by 4 bases and J by 7 bases. The CDR3 runs to 15 residues. The germline gives CDR1 SGHVS, CDR2 FNYEAQ. The CDR3 protein is CASSSMTGVDGEAFF. CDR3 sequence (DNA): TGTGCCAGCAGCTCGATGACAGGGGTGGATGGTGAAGCTTTCTTT.

This clonotype has just a few counts. The chain links TRBV29-1 to TRBJ2-7, with 9 bases that match TRBD2. The CDR3 is made up of 14 amino acids. Germline V CDR1 and CDR2: SQVTM, ANQGSEA. The junction had 6 bases not matched to a gene; V was cut back by 3 bases and J by 3 bases. The CDR3 coding sequence is TGCAGCGTTGATATTGGGACTAGCATCTACGAGCAGTACTTC. Encoded protein: CSVDIGTSIYEQYF.

The sample holds a few counts of this clonotype. V gene TRBV29-1 combines with J gene TRBJ1-2, with 7 bases that match TRBD1. Trimming at V came to 2 bases and at J to 5 bases, leaving 8 bases not matched to a gene. The CDR3 has 14 amino acids. Germline V gene sequence: CDR1 SQVTM, CDR2 ANQGSEA. CDR3 sequence reads: CSVESWDRGYGYTF. The CDR3 coding sequence is TGCAGCGTTGAATCTTGGGACAGAGGGTATGGCTACACCTTC.

The chain is built from TRBV28 and TRBJ2-7, with TRBD2 as a possible D gene (7 bases). This CDR3 has 13 amino acids. Germline-derived CDR1 and CDR2 are MDHEN and SYDVKM. Between the trimmed V and J ends, which lost 9 bases and 5 bases, there was a span of 17 bases. The CDR3 here is CASTRGGAHEQYF. The CDR3 nucleotides read TGTGCCAGTACGAGAGGGGGGGCCCACGAGCAGTACTTC.

The V call is TRBV27, the J call TRBJ2-3, with D perhaps TRBD1 (6 bases). In germline, CDR1 is MNHEY, CDR2 SMNVEV (reference sequence). V was clipped by 5 bases and J by 3 bases, with 18 bases between them. This CDR3 contains 16 residues. The CDR3 is CASSPSQGEVTDTQYF. DNA for the CDR3: TGTGCCAGCAGTCCATCACAGGGCGAGGTAACAGATACGCAGTATTTT.

This clonotype was detected a few times. The chain has TRBV4-3 and TRBJ2-4; D is unresolved. With 2 bases removed from V and 5 bases from J, the gap between germline ends came to 13 bases. The CDR3 is 15 residues long. Germline V gene sequence: CDR1 LGHNA, CDR2 YSLEER. CDR3 amino acids: CASSQYLGFENIQYF. The CDR3 DNA reads as TGCGCCAGCAGCCAATACCTGGGGTTCGAAAACATTCAGTACTTC.